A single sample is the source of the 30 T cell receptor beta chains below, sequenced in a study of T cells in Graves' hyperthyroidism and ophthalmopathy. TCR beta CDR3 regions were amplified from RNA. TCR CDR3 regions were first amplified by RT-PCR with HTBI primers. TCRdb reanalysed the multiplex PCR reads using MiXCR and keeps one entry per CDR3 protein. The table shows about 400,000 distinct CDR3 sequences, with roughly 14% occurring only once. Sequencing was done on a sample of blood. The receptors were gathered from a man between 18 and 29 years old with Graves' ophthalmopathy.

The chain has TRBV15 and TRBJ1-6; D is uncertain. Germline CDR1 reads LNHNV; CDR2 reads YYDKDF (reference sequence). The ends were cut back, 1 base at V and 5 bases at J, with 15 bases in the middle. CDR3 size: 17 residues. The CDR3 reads CATSRGSPGMNNSPLHF. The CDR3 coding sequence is TGTGCCACCAGCAGAGGAAGTCCAGGAATGAATAATTCACCCCTCCACTTT.

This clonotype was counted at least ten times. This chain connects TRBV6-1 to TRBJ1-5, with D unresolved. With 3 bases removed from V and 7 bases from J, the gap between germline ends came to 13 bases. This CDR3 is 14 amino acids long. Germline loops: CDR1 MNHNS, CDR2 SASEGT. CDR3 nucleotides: TGTGCCAGCAGTGACGGGCTATTTAGGCAGCCCCAGCATTTT. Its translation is CASSDGLFRQPQHF.

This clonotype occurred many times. The CDR3 loop is CSARTDSYEQYF. The CDR3 nucleotides read TGCAGTGCTAGGACAGATTCCTACGAGCAGTACTTC. The chain is built from TRBV20-1 and TRBJ2-7, with D tentatively TRBD1 (5 bases). Trimming left V 3 bases short and J 1 base short, with 7 bases between. Germline V gene lookup returns CDR1 DFQATT and CDR2 SNEGSKA (reference sequence). This CDR3 is built from 12 residues.

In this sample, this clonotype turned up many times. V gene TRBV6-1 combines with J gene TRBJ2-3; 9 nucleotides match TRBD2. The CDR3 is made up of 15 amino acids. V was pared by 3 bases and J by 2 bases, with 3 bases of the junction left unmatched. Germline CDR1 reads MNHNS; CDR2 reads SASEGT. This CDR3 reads CASSEASGITDTQYF. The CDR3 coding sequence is TGTGCCAGCAGTGAGGCTAGCGGGATCACAGATACGCAGTATTTT.

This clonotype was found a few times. The CDR3 DNA is TGTGCCACCAGTGAGAATAAGAACACCGGGGAGCTGTTTTTT. Translated: CATSENKNTGELFF. The J gene is TRBJ2-2, the V gene TRBV24-1; D unresolved. The CDR3 loop spans 14 amino acids. Trimming cost V 4 bases and J 1 base, with 6 bases left between them. Germline CDR1 reads KGHDR; CDR2 reads SFDVKD.

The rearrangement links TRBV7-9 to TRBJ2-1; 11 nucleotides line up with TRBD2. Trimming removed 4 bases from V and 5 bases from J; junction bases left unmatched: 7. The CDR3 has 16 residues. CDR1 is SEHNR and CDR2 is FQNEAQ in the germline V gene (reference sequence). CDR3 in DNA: TGTGCCAGCAGCTCTGGGACTAGCGGTAGGGACAATGAGCAGTTCTTC. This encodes CASSSGTSGRDNEQFF.

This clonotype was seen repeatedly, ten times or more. Here the CDR3 reads CASSPRGEGYEQYF. The CDR3 nucleotides read TGTGCCAGCAGCCCCAGAGGGGAAGGCTACGAGCAGTACTTC. The gene calls are TRBV11-2 and TRBJ2-7; D tentatively reads TRBD1 or TRBD2 (5 bases each). Germline V gene lookup returns CDR1 SGHAT and CDR2 FQNNGV. With 5 bases removed from V and 3 bases from J, the gap between germline ends came to 14 bases. This CDR3 contains 14 residues.

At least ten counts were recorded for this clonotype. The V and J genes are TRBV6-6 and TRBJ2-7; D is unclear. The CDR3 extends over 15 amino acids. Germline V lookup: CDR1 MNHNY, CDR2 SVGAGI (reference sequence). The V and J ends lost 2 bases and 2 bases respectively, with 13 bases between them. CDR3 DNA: TGTGCCAGCAGTTACAGTTCCGTCGAAACCTACGAGCAGTACTTC. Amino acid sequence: CASSYSSVETYEQYF.

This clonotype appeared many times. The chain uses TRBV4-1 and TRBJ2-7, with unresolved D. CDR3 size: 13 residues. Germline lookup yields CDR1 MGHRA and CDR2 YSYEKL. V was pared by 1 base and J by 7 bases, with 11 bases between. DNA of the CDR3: TGCGCCAGCAGCCAAGTTGGGGTGGCAGAGCAGTACTTC. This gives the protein CASSQVGVAEQYF.

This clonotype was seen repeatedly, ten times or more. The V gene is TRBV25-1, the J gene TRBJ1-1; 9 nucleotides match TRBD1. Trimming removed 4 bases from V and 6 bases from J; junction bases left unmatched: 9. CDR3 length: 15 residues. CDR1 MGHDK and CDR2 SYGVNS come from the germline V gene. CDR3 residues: CASSGLDRGSAEAFF. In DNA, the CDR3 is TGTGCCAGCAGTGGGTTGGACAGGGGATCAGCTGAAGCTTTCTTT.

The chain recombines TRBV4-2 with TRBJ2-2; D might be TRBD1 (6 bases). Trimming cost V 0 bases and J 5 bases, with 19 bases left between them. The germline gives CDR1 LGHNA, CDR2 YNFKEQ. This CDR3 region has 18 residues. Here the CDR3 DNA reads TGTGCCAGCAGCCAAGATACAGGGTCTAGTGTTTCGACCGGGGAGCTGTTTTTT. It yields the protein CASSQDTGSSVSTGELFF.

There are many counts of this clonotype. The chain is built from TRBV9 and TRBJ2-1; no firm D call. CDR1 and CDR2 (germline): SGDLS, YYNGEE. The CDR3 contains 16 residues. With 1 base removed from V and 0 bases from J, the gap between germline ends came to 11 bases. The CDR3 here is CASSVRSLVSYNEQFF. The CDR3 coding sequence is TGTGCCAGCAGCGTACGGTCCCTAGTCTCCTACAATGAGCAGTTCTTC.

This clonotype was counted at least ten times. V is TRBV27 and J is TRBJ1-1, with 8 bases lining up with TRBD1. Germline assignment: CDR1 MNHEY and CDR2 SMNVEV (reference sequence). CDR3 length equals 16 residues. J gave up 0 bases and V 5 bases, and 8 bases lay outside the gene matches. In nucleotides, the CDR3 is TGTGCCAGCAGTAGAACTCAGGGGGCAGTGAACACTGAAGCTTTCTTT. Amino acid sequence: CASSRTQGAVNTEAFF.

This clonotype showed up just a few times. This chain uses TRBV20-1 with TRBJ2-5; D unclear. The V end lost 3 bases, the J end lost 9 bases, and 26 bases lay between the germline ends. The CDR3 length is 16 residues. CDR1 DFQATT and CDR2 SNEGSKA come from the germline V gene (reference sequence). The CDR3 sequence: CSASPVVGPLSVSQYF. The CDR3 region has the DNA TGCAGTGCTAGTCCCGTTGTCGGGCCCCTATCTGTGTCCCAGTACTTC.

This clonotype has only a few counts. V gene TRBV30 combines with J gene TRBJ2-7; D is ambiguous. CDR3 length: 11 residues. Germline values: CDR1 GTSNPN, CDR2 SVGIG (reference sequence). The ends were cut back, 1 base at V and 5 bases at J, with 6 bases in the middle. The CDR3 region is CAWSASNEQYF. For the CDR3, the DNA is TGTGCCTGGAGTGCATCCAACGAGCAGTACTTC.

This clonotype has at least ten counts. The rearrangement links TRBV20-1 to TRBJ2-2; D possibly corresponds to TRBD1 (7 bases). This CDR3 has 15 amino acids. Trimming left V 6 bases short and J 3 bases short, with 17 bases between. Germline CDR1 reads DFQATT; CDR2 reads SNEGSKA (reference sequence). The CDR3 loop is CSARGDSPYTGELFF. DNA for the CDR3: TGCAGTGCGAGGGGGGACAGCCCCTACACCGGGGAGCTGTTTTTT.

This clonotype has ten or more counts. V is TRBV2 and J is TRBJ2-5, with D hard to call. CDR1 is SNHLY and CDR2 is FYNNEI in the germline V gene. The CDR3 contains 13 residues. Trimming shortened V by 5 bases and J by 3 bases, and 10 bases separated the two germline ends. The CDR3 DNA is TGTGCCAGCAGTAACCCATGGGAAGAGACCCAGTACTTC. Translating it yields CASSNPWEETQYF.

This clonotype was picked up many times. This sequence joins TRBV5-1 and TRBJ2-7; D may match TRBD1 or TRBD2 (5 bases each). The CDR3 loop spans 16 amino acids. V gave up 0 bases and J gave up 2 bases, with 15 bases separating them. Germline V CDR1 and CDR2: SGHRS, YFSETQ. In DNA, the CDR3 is TGCGCCAGCAGCTTGGAAGGGTCAGGGAGCCCCTACGAGCAGTACTTC. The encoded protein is CASSLEGSGSPYEQYF.

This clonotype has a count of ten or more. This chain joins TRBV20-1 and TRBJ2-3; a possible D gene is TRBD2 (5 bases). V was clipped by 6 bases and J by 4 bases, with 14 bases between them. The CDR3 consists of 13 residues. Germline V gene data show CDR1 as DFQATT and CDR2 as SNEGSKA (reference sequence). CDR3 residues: CSAPRVAADTQYF. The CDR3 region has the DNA TGCAGTGCCCCGAGGGTAGCAGCAGATACGCAGTATTTT.

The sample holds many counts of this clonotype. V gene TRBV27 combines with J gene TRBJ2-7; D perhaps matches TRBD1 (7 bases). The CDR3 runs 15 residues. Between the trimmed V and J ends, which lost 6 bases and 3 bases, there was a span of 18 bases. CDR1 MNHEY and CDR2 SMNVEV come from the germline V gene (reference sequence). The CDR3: CASRGRGQPLYEQYF. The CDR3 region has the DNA TGTGCCAGCAGGGGGCGGGGACAGCCTCTCTACGAGCAGTACTTC.

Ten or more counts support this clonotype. The CDR3: CSARDGGATGYTF. The CDR3 nucleotides read TGCAGTGCTAGAGATGGAGGGGCGACTGGCTACACCTTC. This chain links TRBV20-1 with TRBJ1-2, with D tentatively TRBD1 (5 bases). Trimming removed 0 bases from V and 7 bases from J, with 12 bases in between. The CDR3 contains 13 residues. The germline V gene encodes CDR1 DFQATT and CDR2 SNEGSKA (reference sequence).

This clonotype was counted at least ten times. In DNA form, the CDR3 reads TGTGCCAGCAGCCCGTTGGGGCTAACACTTAACTATGGCTACACCTTC. This translates into CASSPLGLTLNYGYTF. This chain links TRBV7-9 with TRBJ1-2; D perhaps matches TRBD1 (5 bases). Germline V gives CDR1 SEHNR, CDR2 FQNEAQ (reference sequence). The V gene lost 5 bases and the J gene lost 1 base, with 17 bases spanning the gap. This CDR3 contains 16 residues.

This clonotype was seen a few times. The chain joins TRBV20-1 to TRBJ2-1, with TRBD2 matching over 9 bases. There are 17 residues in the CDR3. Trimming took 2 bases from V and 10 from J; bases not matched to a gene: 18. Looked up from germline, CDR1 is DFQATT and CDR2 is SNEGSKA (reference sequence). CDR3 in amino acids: CSARSFAGGGGYREQFF. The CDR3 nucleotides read TGCAGTGCTAGAAGTTTCGCGGGAGGGGGGGGGTATAGGGAGCAGTTCTTC.

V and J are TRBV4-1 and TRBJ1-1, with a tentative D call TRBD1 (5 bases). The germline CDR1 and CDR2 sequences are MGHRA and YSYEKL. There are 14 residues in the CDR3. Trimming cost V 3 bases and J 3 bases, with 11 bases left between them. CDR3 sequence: CASSHTGDDTEAFF. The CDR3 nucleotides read TGCGCCAGCAGCCATACAGGAGACGACACTGAAGCTTTCTTT.

Written as DNA, the CDR3 is TGTGCCAGCAGTGAAGTGAAGACAGCGAGCGCTTACACTGAAGCTTTCTTT. Its translation is CASSEVKTASAYTEAFF. The V and J genes are TRBV25-1 and TRBJ1-1; possible D gene TRBD1, 5 bases. Trimming took 2 bases from V and 3 from J, leaving 19 bases between them. CDR1 MGHDK and CDR2 SYGVNS come from the germline V gene. CDR3 length: 17 residues.

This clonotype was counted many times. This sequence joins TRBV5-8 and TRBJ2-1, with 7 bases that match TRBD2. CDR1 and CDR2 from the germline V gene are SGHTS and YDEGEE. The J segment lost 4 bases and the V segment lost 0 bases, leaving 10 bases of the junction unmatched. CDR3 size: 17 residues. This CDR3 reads CASSLGSSLAVYNEQFF. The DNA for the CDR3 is TGTGCCAGCAGCTTGGGTTCCTCGCTAGCGGTTTACAATGAGCAGTTCTTC.

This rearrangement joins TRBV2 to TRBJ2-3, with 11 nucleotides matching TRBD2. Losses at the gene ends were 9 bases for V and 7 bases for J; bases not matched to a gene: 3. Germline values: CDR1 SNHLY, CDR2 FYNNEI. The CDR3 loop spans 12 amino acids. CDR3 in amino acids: CASTSGRNTQYF. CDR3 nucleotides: TGTGCCAGTACTAGCGGGAGAAATACGCAGTATTTT.

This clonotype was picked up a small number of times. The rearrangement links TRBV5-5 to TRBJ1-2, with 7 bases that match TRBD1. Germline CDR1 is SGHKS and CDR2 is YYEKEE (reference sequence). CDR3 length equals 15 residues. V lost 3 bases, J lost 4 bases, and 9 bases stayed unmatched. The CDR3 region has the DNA TGTGCCAGCAGCTCGATGACAGGGTTGGGCTATGGCTACACCTTC. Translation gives CASSSMTGLGYGYTF. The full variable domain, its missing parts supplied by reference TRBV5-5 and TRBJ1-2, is DAGVTQSPTHLIKTRGQQVTLRCSPISGHKSVSWYQQVLGQGPQFIFQYYEKEERGRGNFPDRFSARQFPNYSSELNVNALLLGDSALYLCASSSMTGLGYGYTFGSGTRLTVV.

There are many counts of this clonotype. The CDR3 nucleotides are TGCAGTGCCCCCCCGCCGAGGACAGGGGCCACCTACGAGCAGTACTTC. This sequence encodes CSAPPPRTGATYEQYF. This sequence joins TRBV20-1 and TRBJ2-7; 9 bases map to TRBD1. This CDR3 is 16 amino acids long. Losses at the gene ends were 6 bases for V and 2 bases for J; bases not matched to a gene: 14. CDR1 is DFQATT and CDR2 is SNEGSKA in the germline V gene (reference sequence).

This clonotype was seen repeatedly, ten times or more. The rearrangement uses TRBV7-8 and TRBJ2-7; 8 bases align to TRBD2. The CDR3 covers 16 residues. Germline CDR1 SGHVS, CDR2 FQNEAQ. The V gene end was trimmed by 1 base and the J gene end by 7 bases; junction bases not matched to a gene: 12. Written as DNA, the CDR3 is TGTGCCAGCAGCTTAGGAGTTAGCGGGGCCCTCGTTGAGCAGTACTTC. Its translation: CASSLGVSGALVEQYF.